The 16 T cell receptor beta chains listed next were all sequenced from one sample in a study of T-cell reconstitution after alpha-beta-depleted transplantation in children. The library targeted TCRbeta and was prepared with unique molecular identifiers. Each CDR3 protein is one row after TCRdb ran MiXCR on the PCR reads. The table lists 540,000 or so distinct CDR3 sequences, 23% of them singletons, with roughly 15% in the top ten. The specimen was PBMCs, mostly from graft donor cells, collected 360 days after TCRalphabeta/CD19-depleted stem cell transplant. The receptors come from a boy under three years old who had a stem cell transplant for acute myeloid leukemia, so the T cells may come from the graft donor.

This clonotype occurred a few times. The V call is TRBV12-3 or TRBV12-4, the J call TRBJ2-7, with 9 nucleotides matching TRBD1. The CDR3 sequence is 14 residues long. After removal of 5 bases from V and 5 bases from J, the junction contained 7 bases not matched to a gene. The chain's CDR3 is CASSQRDRAHEQYF. The CDR3 DNA is TGTGCCAGCAGTCAGCGGGACAGGGCACACGAGCAGTACTTC.

This clonotype appeared once. V gene TRBV27 combines with J gene TRBJ1-1, with a weak D call TRBD1 (6 bases). V shed 5 bases and J shed 4 bases, with 14 bases lying between them. This CDR3 has 14 residues. Germline V gene lookup returns CDR1 MNHEY and CDR2 SMNVEV (reference sequence). In DNA, the CDR3 is TGTGCCAGCAGTGTGGGGGGCGGGGGCACTGAAGCTTTCTTT. As protein: CASSVGGGGTEAFF.

The rearrangement joins TRBV7-9 to TRBJ2-3; 9 positions agree with TRBD1. With 5 bases clipped from V and 3 bases from J, the junction kept 12 bases outside the gene matches. In germline, CDR1 is SEHNR, CDR2 FQNEAQ (reference sequence). The CDR3 loop spans 17 amino acids. This CDR3 reads CASSQPRPGQGTDTQYF. CDR3 DNA: TGTGCCAGCAGCCAACCAAGACCGGGACAGGGAACAGATACGCAGTATTTT.

The chain carries TRBV29-1 and TRBJ2-1; D might be TRBD2 (7 bases). Looked up from germline, CDR1 is SQVTM and CDR2 is ANQGSEA. Trimming left V 8 bases short and J 5 bases short, with 16 bases between. This CDR3 is 13 amino acids long. CDR3 amino acids: CSPARGANNEQFF. CDR3 nucleotide sequence: TGCAGCCCCGCTCGGGGGGCCAACAATGAGCAGTTCTTC.

This clonotype was recorded many times. The chain has TRBV20-1 and TRBJ1-5; tentative D call: TRBD1 (6 bases). V lost 3 bases and J lost 4, with 16 bases in between. Germline V gene sequence: CDR1 DFQATT, CDR2 SNEGSKA (reference sequence). This CDR3 comprises 15 residues. CDR3 nucleotide sequence: TGCAGTGCTAGCCGGGGGGCCCTGTGGAATCAGCCCCAGCATTTT. Translation: CSASRGALWNQPQHF.

This clonotype was detected ten times or more. The chain employs TRBV7-2 and TRBJ2-7, with D possibly TRBD1 on 5 matching bases. The CDR3 extends over 14 amino acids. Germline lookup yields CDR1 SGHTA and CDR2 FQGNSA. Deletions cut 3 bases from V and 0 bases from J, with 9 bases between. The CDR3 nucleotides read TGTGCCAGCAGCTTTGACAGCTCCTCCTACGAGCAGTACTTC. It codes for CASSFDSSSYEQYF.

At least ten counts were recorded for this clonotype. The chain is built from TRBV4-1 and TRBJ2-1; 8 nucleotides align to TRBD1. Germline CDR1 is MGHRA and CDR2 is YSYEKL. Trimming cost V 8 bases and J 1 base; bases outside gene matches: 4. The CDR3 contains 14 residues. CDR3 region: CASATGVSYNEQFF. The CDR3, as DNA: TGCGCCAGCGCGACAGGGGTTTCCTACAATGAGCAGTTCTTC.

This clonotype was counted a few times. This chain joins TRBV20-1 and TRBJ1-1; TRBD1 might be the D (5 bases). The CDR3 covers 11 residues. CDR1 and CDR2 (germline): DFQATT, SNEGSKA (reference sequence). The CDR3 coding sequence is TGCAGATTGGGGGGGGGCACTGAAGCTTTCTTT. As protein: CRLGGGTEAFF.

As regards this clonotype: A much bigger clone sits one base away, suggesting this may be a read error. The chain carries TRBV4-1 and TRBJ2-1, with a tentative D call TRBD1 (6 bases). Trimming pared 1 base from V and 4 bases from J, leaving 14 bases between. The CDR3 spans 16 residues. Germline CDR1 reads MGHRA; CDR2 reads YSYEKL. CDR3 bases: TGCGCCAGCAGCCAAGGATCGTGGCAGGGGTACAATGAGCAGTTCTTC. Encoded protein: CASSQGSWQGYNEQFF.

This clonotype showed up just a few times. The chain carries TRBV5-5 and TRBJ2-5, with D hard to call. The germline gives CDR1 SGHKS, CDR2 YYEKEE (reference sequence). The V gene lost 0 bases and the J gene lost 5 bases, with 11 bases spanning the gap. This CDR3 contains 14 residues. The DNA of the CDR3 is TGTGCCAGCAGCTTGGCCCCGACGGCGGAGACCCAGTACTTC. It encodes CASSLAPTAETQYF.

In the case of this clonotype: A much larger clone is a single base away; this may be a read error. This chain joins TRBV6-1 and TRBJ2-1; no definite D call. Between the trimmed V and J ends, which lost 6 bases and 0 bases, there was a span of 6 bases. The CDR3 covers 13 residues. Looked up from germline, CDR1 is MNHNS and CDR2 is SASEGT. This chain's CDR3 is CASRKSSYNEQFF. The CDR3 coding sequence is TGTGCCAGCAGGAAGAGCTCCTACAATGAGCAGTTCTTC.

This clonotype has just a few counts. The chain couples TRBV7-9 to TRBJ1-1; the D gene is possibly TRBD1 (5 bases). CDR1 SEHNR and CDR2 FQNEAQ come from the germline V gene (reference sequence). The CDR3 has 14 residues. Trimming stripped 1 base from V and 4 bases from J, with 10 bases between. For the CDR3, the DNA is TGTGCCAGCAGCTTAGTCGGGGCACCCACTGAAGCTTTCTTT. Translation gives CASSLVGAPTEAFF.

This chain joins TRBV29-1 and TRBJ2-3; D is undetermined. Deletions cut 6 bases from V and 0 bases from J, with 13 bases between. CDR1 and CDR2 from the germline V gene are SQVTM and ANQGSEA. The CDR3 has 14 amino acids. The CDR3 nucleotides are TGCAGCGTCTACATTTACTCTAGCACAGATACGCAGTATTTT. As protein: CSVYIYSSTDTQYF.

This clonotype was counted a few times. J is TRBJ1-3 and V is TRBV11-2; D unclear. Germline CDR1 is SGHAT and CDR2 is FQNNGV. CDR3 length equals 13 residues. Trimming left V 1 base short and J 4 bases short, with 5 bases between. The CDR3 sequence: CASSLVPGNTIYF. The DNA of the CDR3 is TGTGCCAGCAGCTTAGTCCCCGGAAACACCATATATTTT.

This clonotype has at least ten counts. This chain joins TRBV12-3 or TRBV12-4 and TRBJ1-1; D gene unclear. The CDR3 extends over 14 amino acids. The V gene lost 2 bases and the J gene lost 0 bases, with 7 bases spanning the gap. CDR3 nucleotides: TGTGCCAGCAGTTTAAATGGCCTGAACACTGAAGCTTTCTTT. Translation: CASSLNGLNTEAFF.

The chain is built from TRBV29-1 and TRBJ1-1; weak D call: TRBD1 (5 bases). V lost 6 bases to trimming and J lost 4 bases, with 12 bases between them. The CDR3 runs to 12 residues. Germline values: CDR1 SQVTM, CDR2 ANQGSEA. CDR3 DNA sequence: TGCAGCGTCCAGGGCCGGATCACTGAAGCTTTCTTT. Translation: CSVQGRITEAFF. Using reference TRBV29-1 and TRBJ1-1 for the parts outside the CDR3, the full variable domain is SAVISQKPSRDICQRGTSLTIQCQVDSQVTMMFWYRQQPGQSLTLIATANQGSEATYESGFVIDKFPISRPNLTFSTLTVSNMSPEDSSIYLCSVQGRITEAFFGQGTRLTVV.